Described below is a single TCR beta chain sequence and its context. Its antigen specificity is not known. Base quality data are lacking; no much larger clone is found one base away. The sample belongs to a study of blood T cell repertoires in COVID-19 (dated by TCRdb to 2018 to 2020). General notes on the study: The collaborator samples originated in the United States, Italy and Spain and spanned the acute and convalescent phases of COVID-19. The material from the prospective study consisted of cDNA or gDNA derived from T cells, B-cell-depleted T cells, or PBMCs. The dataset comprised deeply sampled blood TCRbeta repertoires from subjects exposed to, actively infected with, or recovered from COVID-19. The repertoires were released in a freely available public database intended as a resource for research on the immune response to SARS-CoV-2. Samples came from the ongoing ImmuneRACE study (first 160 participants) plus 1,254 subjects from 6 global collaborators. Sample metadata almost always included a de-identified subject ID, COVID-19 status, age in years and sex. Where HLA class I and class II types were available, the types were taken from metadata supplied by the sample provider, not from assay-based typing.

The immunoSEQ Assay, a bias-controlled multiplex PCR, was used to amplify TCRbeta CDR3 regions from genomic DNA. Processing in the source paper ran as follows. The number of nucleated cells in each sample was estimated by amplification of reference gene primers within the assay. To quantify the absolute abundance of each unique TCRbeta CDR3 rearrangement, sequence reads were collapsed and filtered. For each sample, productive Simpson clonality was calculated as the square root of Simpson's diversity index over productive rearrangements. What TCRdb holds here is the immuneACCESS table cut down to in-frame rearrangements. Part of the clones is not present; checked against another copy, under half of the missing clones reflect an unresolved V gene, and the others are unexplained. V, J and clone size are those of that table, while D and trimming were read from the DNA. Present in this sample are around 70,000 clones, 80% to 85% of which were seen just once. The ten largest clones represent 1.8% of the sample.

V is clipped by 5 bases and J by 5 bases, and the sequence between their germline boundaries is 11 bases long. The germline V gene encodes CDR1 SGHTA and CDR2 FQGNSA. The CDR3 contains 13 residues, cysteine and phenylalanine counted. The DNA shown is the 39-base CDR3, in frame from base 1. Whole blood was collected in K2EDTA tubes by collaborating institutions according to the institutions' own protocols. For TCRbeta analysis, collaborators shipped samples in one of three forms: frozen whole blood, isolated PBMCs, or DNA extracted from either of those sample types. What the research found in general, with its limitations: How much clinical and demographic metadata was included differed by source and by participant, and the metadata was provided uncurated.

The chain links TRBV7-2 with TRBJ2-3; TRBD2 is perhaps the D gene, given 5 matching bases. This TCR derives from a woman between 55 and 75 years old with acute or convalescent COVID-19. Sample: peripheral blood. The sequence in DNA is TGTGCCAGCAGCGTGGGTAGCGTAGATACGCAGTATTTT. It encodes CASSVGSVDTQYF.